The clone carrying this T cell receptor (beta chain) was observed once. These data originate in a study of blood T cell repertoires in COVID-19. Using immunoSEQ multiplex PCR, the repertoire was profiled, and TCRdb retains in-frame clones only, with some absent. Here the sample spans fewer than 350,000 clones, about nine tenths being singletons. This CDR3 spans 13 amino acids. Germline V gene sequence: CDR1 SGDLS, CDR2 YYNGEE. The ends were cut back, 3 bases at V and 6 bases at J, with 11 bases in the middle. J is TRBJ2-3 and V is TRBV9, with D unresolved. Sequencing used PBMCs or T cells enriched from blood (not recorded which). The receptor was derived from a man in his 60s who had recovered from COVID-19. The CDR3 DNA reads TGTGCCAGCAGCGGAGCGAGGATGGATACGCAGTATTTT. This encodes CASSGARMDTQYF.